Following are 3 T cell receptor beta chains from one sample sequenced in a study of vaccination and CD4 T cells after COVID-19. At the Johns Hopkins FTIC core, DNA taken from cultured CD4+ T cells was sequenced by way of the Oncomine TCR Beta short-read assay. From the PCR reads, TCRdb called clonotypes with MiXCR, one entry per CDR3 protein. This repertoire shows 22,000 or so distinct CDR3 sequences, 35% to 50% found once; its top ten account for around 13%. These receptors have no known antigen. Treatment reported: roughly 10-day PBMC culture with coronavirus spike peptide pools or control peptides (ViraFEST assay). The sample taken for sequencing was CD4+ T cells from blood, cultured in vitro. The receptors here all came from a human donor who had recovered from COVID-19.

The chain links TRBV27 to TRBJ1-6, with D perhaps matching TRBD1 (5 bases). Trimming cost V 1 base and J 6 bases, with 10 bases left between them. The germline V gene has CDR1 MNHEY and CDR2 SMNVEV (reference sequence). CDR3 length: 15 amino acids. CDR3 amino acids: CASSLFPGSNSPLHF. The CDR3 DNA sequence: TGTGCCAGCAGTTTATTTCCAGGGTCTAATTCACCCCTCCACTTT.

V is TRBV6-1 and J is TRBJ1-6; D remains unclear. This CDR3 has 15 residues. Germline CDR1 and CDR2: MNHNS and SASEGT. V was trimmed by 3 bases and J by 3 bases, leaving 9 bases between them. The CDR3 DNA reads as TGTGCCAGCAGTGACCAGGCCAACTATAATTCACCCCTCCACTTT. It encodes CASSDQANYNSPLHF.

This clonotype has a handful of counts. The chain carries TRBV6-5 and TRBJ1-6, with D possibly TRBD1 on 5 matching bases. The CDR3 contains 19 residues. Per germline, CDR1 MNHEY and CDR2 SVGAGI. Trimming took off 0 bases at V and 0 bases at J, with 15 bases between the two ends. The CDR3 is CASSYSRFRGASYNSPLHF. The CDR3 bases are TGTGCCAGCAGTTACTCGAGATTTCGGGGCGCCTCCTATAATTCACCCCTCCACTTT.